The rows below give T cell receptor beta chains drawn from one sample of a study of T cell changes during pregnancy in multiple sclerosis. Sequencing was performed with immunoSEQ multiplex PCR; in TCRdb, only in-frame clones are kept and a portion is missing. The sample contains about 27,000 clones, roughly 90% of which appear only once. The input for sequencing was CD8+ T cells from peripheral blood mononuclear cells, taken in the second trimester of pregnancy. The receptors were sampled from a female donor with multiple sclerosis, enrolled in a pregnancy study. CDR3s include the opening cysteine and the closing phenylalanine or tryptophan. The order of the fields is clone size, J gene, D gene, V gene, CDR3 protein, CDR3 DNA. The D gene is left open where the match is weak. Clone sizes are given selectively: once, few, many, or a class where the clone is expanded.

abundance: once; j_gene: TRBJ2-2; d_gene: .; v_gene: TRBV30; CDR3aa: CAWNYGTGELFF; CDR3nt: TGTGCCTGGAACTATGGAACCGGGGAGCTGTTTTTT
abundance: .; j_gene: TRBJ1-2; d_gene: .; v_gene: TRBV6-5; CDR3aa: CASSPSPGRYTF; CDR3nt: TGTGCCAGCAGCCCTTCTCCAGGGCGCTACACCTTC
abundance: .; j_gene: TRBJ1-3; d_gene: .; v_gene: TRBV6-1; CDR3aa: CASTLGVSGNTIYF; CDR3nt: TGTGCCAGCACCTTGGGAGTTTCTGGAAACACCATATATTTT
abundance: .; j_gene: TRBJ2-1; d_gene: .; v_gene: TRBV15; CDR3aa: CATRDTDSYNEQFF; CDR3nt: TGTGCCACCCGGGACACCGACTCCTACAATGAGCAGTTCTTC
abundance: .; j_gene: TRBJ1-5; d_gene: .; v_gene: TRBV2; CDR3aa: CASSDWGGWQPQHF; CDR3nt: TGTGCCAGCAGTGACTGGGGGGGATGGCAGCCCCAGCATTTT
abundance: .; j_gene: TRBJ2-7; d_gene: TRBD2; v_gene: TRBV14; CDR3aa: CASSQLGATSGGRVEQYF; CDR3nt: TGTGCCAGCAGCCAGTTGGGGGCGACTAGCGGGGGACGGGTCGAGCAGTACTTC
abundance: .; j_gene: TRBJ2-2; d_gene: TRBD2; v_gene: TRBV6-4; CDR3aa: CASQESGGLNGELFF; CDR3nt: TGTGCCAGCCAAGAAAGCGGGGGGCTGAACGGGGAGCTGTTTTTT
abundance: .; j_gene: TRBJ2-3; d_gene: TRBD1; v_gene: TRBV6-6; CDR3aa: CASSYRDSADTQYF; CDR3nt: TGTGCCAGCAGTTACCGGGACAGCGCAGATACGCAGTATTTT
abundance: .; j_gene: TRBJ2-1; d_gene: .; v_gene: TRBV5-1; CDR3aa: CASSLGGGRYNEQFF; CDR3nt: TGCGCCAGCAGCTTAGGAGGGGGCAGGTACAATGAGCAGTTCTTC
abundance: .; j_gene: TRBJ2-1; d_gene: .; v_gene: TRBV5-1; CDR3aa: CASSLAYEQFF; CDR3nt: TGCGCCAGCTCCCTAGCATATGAGCAGTTCTTC
abundance: .; j_gene: TRBJ1-5; d_gene: .; v_gene: TRBV19; CDR3aa: CASSSHDLGRPQHF; CDR3nt: TGTGCCAGTAGTAGCCATGACCTGGGGAGGCCCCAGCATTTT
abundance: .; j_gene: TRBJ2-7; d_gene: .; v_gene: TRBV21-1; CDR3aa: CASRRTSGESYEQYF; CDR3nt: TGTGCCAGCAGGAGGACTAGCGGGGAATCCTACGAGCAGTACTTC
abundance: .; j_gene: TRBJ1-6; d_gene: .; v_gene: TRBV5-6; CDR3aa: CASRYGLYNSPLHF; CDR3nt: TGTGCCAGCAGATACGGACTCTATAATTCACCCCTCCACTTT
abundance: .; j_gene: TRBJ2-3; d_gene: .; v_gene: TRBV5-8; CDR3aa: CASTYLRWQGGISTDTQYF; CDR3nt: TGTGCCAGCACCTATCTTAGGTGGCAGGGGGGAATTAGCACAGATACGCAGTATTTT
abundance: once; j_gene: TRBJ2-2; d_gene: TRBD2; v_gene: TRBV5-1; CDR3aa: CASSSPSGGRELFF; CDR3nt: TGCGCCAGCAGCTCCCCTAGCGGGGGGCGAGAGCTGTTTTTT
abundance: .; j_gene: TRBJ1-1; d_gene: TRBD1; v_gene: TRBV9; CDR3aa: CASSIRQGEAFF; CDR3nt: TGTGCCAGCAGCATTCGACAGGGGGAAGCTTTCTTT
abundance: .; j_gene: TRBJ1-2; d_gene: TRBD1; v_gene: TRBV30; CDR3aa: CAKKGGAWGYTF; CDR3nt: TGTGCCAAAAAAGGGGGCGCGTGGGGCTACACCTTC
abundance: .; j_gene: TRBJ1-6; d_gene: .; v_gene: TRBV6-1; CDR3aa: CASSEQVDNSPLHF; CDR3nt: TGTGCCAGCAGTGAGCAGGTTGATAATTCACCCCTCCACTTT
abundance: .; j_gene: TRBJ2-4; d_gene: TRBD2; v_gene: TRBV19; CDR3aa: CASSFSGGTAKNIQYF; CDR3nt: TGTGCCAGTAGTTTTAGCGGGGGGACAGCCAAAAACATTCAGTACTTC
abundance: .; j_gene: TRBJ2-3; d_gene: .; v_gene: TRBV4-3; CDR3aa: CASSRIIGLTDTQYF; CDR3nt: TGCGCCAGCAGCCGAATAATAGGACTCACAGATACGCAGTATTTT
abundance: .; j_gene: TRBJ2-2; d_gene: TRBD1; v_gene: TRBV6-5; CDR3aa: CASSYSRGPGELFF; CDR3nt: TGTGCCAGCAGTTACTCCAGGGGGCCCGGGGAGCTGTTTTTT
abundance: .; j_gene: TRBJ2-7; d_gene: TRBD1; v_gene: TRBV6-5; CDR3aa: CASSSGDRDEQYF; CDR3nt: TGTGCCAGCAGCTCAGGGGACAGGGACGAGCAGTACTTC